Here is one T cell receptor (beta chain) with its context. No antigen is known for it. TCRdb called the 5' RACE reads again in MiXCR, with one record for every CDR3 protein. This repertoire shows around 340,000 distinct CDR3 sequences, around 15% found once; its top ten account for approximately 1.1%. This CDR3 comprises 14 residues. Between the trimmed V and J ends, which lost 6 bases and 7 bases, there was a span of 18 bases. Germline-derived CDR1 and CDR2 are MGHRA and YSYEKL. The data originate from a study of CD8 T cells in ankylosing spondylitis. Regarding the study as a whole: The study looked at matched synovial fluid samples from ankylosing spondylitis patients. Disease-linked clones were reported to be significantly enriched there. A subset of motif variants has previously been described in the synovial fluid and blood of reactive arthritis.

The V gene is TRBV4-1, the J gene TRBJ1-2, with TRBD1 as a possible D gene (5 bases). The origin of this receptor is a male donor with ankylosing spondylitis or in good health (not recorded which). Specimen: blood, either unsorted or a sorted T cell fraction (not recorded which). CDR3 DNA sequence: TGCGCCAGCAGAGCAGTTGGGGGAAGGAGTGGCTACACCTTC. Its translation is CASRAVGGRSGYTF.